This T cell receptor (beta chain) appears in the sequencing data of a study of shared clonotypes between healthy human individuals. Data came from immunoSEQ multiplex PCR; TCRdb stores just in-frame clones and leaves some out. The table lists millions of clones, around 94% of them singletons. V shed 3 bases and J 6 bases; nucleotides not matched to a gene: 2. The germline V gene has CDR1 SGHAT and CDR2 FQNNGV. CDR3 length equals 13 residues. The specimen was naive CD4+ T cells sorted from blood. As for subset: CD45RA+ positively selected. The sequence was obtained from a man in his late teens or twenties in good health. This chain links TRBV11-2 with TRBJ1-5; 7 bases match TRBD1. The CDR3, as DNA: TGTGCCAGCAGCTTCGACAGGGCTCAGCCCCAGCATTTT. This gives the protein CASSFDRAQPQHF.